Following are 30 T cell receptor beta chains from one sample sequenced in a study of OX40 agonist ivuxolimab in advanced cancers. The library was made by the immunoSEQ multiplex PCR assay. Imported from immuneACCESS, the table was reduced by TCRdb to in-frame sequences with V and J called. These copies leave out some clones; in studies compared against another copy, an unresolved V gene accounts for under half, and the cause of the remainder is not known. Across this sample there are nearly 50,000 clones, with around nine tenths seen only once. In total, the top ten clones hold less than 0.75% of the sample. Sequenced here: CD4+ or CD8+ T cells sorted from blood, sampled in a trial of the OX40 agonist ivuxolimab. The receptors come from an adult with an advanced solid tumor such as melanoma, head and neck, liver or kidney cancer.

This chain joins TRBV28 and TRBJ2-7; TRBD1 matches 7 bases. This CDR3 has 12 amino acids. V trimming: 10 bases; J trimming: 6 bases; junction bases outside the gene matches: 9. Germline V lookup: CDR1 MDHEN, CDR2 SYDVKM. The DNA for the CDR3 is TGTGCCACCGCCCCTACAGGGGCCGAGCAGTACTTC. It codes for CATAPTGAEQYF.

This rearrangement joins TRBV5-1 to TRBJ2-6; D is uncertain. Germline assignment: CDR1 SGHRS and CDR2 YFSETQ. The V and J ends lost 3 bases and 1 base respectively, with 8 bases between them. This CDR3 comprises 15 residues. The CDR3 reads CASSSRLSGANVLTF. The CDR3 bases are TGCGCCAGCAGCTCCCGCCTTTCTGGGGCCAACGTCCTGACTTTC. Complete variable domain (other parts from reference TRBV5-1 and TRBJ2-6): KAGVTQTPRYLIKTRGQQVTLSCSPISGHRSVSWYQQTPGQGLQFLFEYFSETQRNKGNFPGRFSGRQFSNSRSEMNVSTLELGDSALYLCASSSRLSGANVLTFGAGSRLTVL.

V gene TRBV19 combines with J gene TRBJ2-1, with D hard to call. Trimming stripped 3 bases from V and 8 bases from J, with 14 bases between. The length of the CDR3 is 14 residues. CDR1 is LNHDA, CDR2 SQIVND, per germline (reference sequence). In DNA form, the CDR3 reads TGTGCCAGTAGTATCGGGTTAGCTCGGGATGAGCAGTTCTTC. This gives the protein CASSIGLARDEQFF.

This clone was seen just once. The chain links TRBV5-1 to TRBJ2-7; 10 nucleotides agree with TRBD2. This CDR3 comprises 15 residues. Looked up from germline, CDR1 is SGHRS and CDR2 is YFSETQ. V dropped 2 bases and J dropped 5; count of bases not matched to a gene: 7. CDR3: CASSFSSGSRNEQYF. The CDR3 DNA follows: TGCGCCAGCAGCTTCTCTAGCGGGAGTCGGAACGAGCAGTACTTC.

This clone was counted once. The rearrangement links TRBV19 to TRBJ2-7; D might be TRBD1 (6 bases). The V gene's germline CDR1 is LNHDA and CDR2 SQIVND (reference sequence). V lost 1 base, J lost 0 bases, and 10 bases lay in between. The CDR3 contains 15 residues. This chain's CDR3 is CASSIVGASSYEQYF. CDR3 bases: TGTGCCAGTAGTATAGTGGGGGCAAGCTCCTACGAGCAGTACTTC.

The chain is built from TRBV27 and TRBJ2-7; D ambiguous. Germline values: CDR1 MNHEY, CDR2 SMNVEV (reference sequence). This CDR3 has 11 amino acids. Trimming removed 3 bases at V and 1 base at J, with 1 base between. In DNA form, the CDR3 reads TGTGCCAGCAGTTTTTCCTACGAGCAGTACTTC. Translated: CASSFSYEQYF.

This chain joins TRBV5-1 and TRBJ2-3; 8 nucleotides line up with TRBD2. Trimming removed 1 base from V and 7 bases from J; junction bases left unmatched: 8. The CDR3 length is 15 residues. Germline CDR1 SGHRS, CDR2 YFSETQ. The CDR3 coding sequence is TGCGCCAGCAGCTTGAGGAGCGGGAGTGGAAATACGCAGTATTTT. This encodes CASSLRSGSGNTQYF. Based on the CDR3 plus reference TRBV5-1 and TRBJ2-3, the full variable domain is KAGVTQTPRYLIKTRGQQVTLSCSPISGHRSVSWYQQTPGQGLQFLFEYFSETQRNKGNFPGRFSGRQFSNSRSEMNVSTLELGDSALYLCASSLRSGSGNTQYFGPGTRLTVL.

This rearrangement joins TRBV19 to TRBJ2-1, with 11 bases matching TRBD2. Germline CDR1 LNHDA, CDR2 SQIVND (reference sequence). CDR3 length: 15 amino acids. V shed 5 bases, J shed 6 bases, and the junction held 6 bases outside the gene matches. The CDR3 sequence is CASSPGTSGVNEQFF. The DNA of the CDR3 is TGTGCCAGTAGTCCCGGGACTAGCGGAGTCAATGAGCAGTTCTTC.

V gene TRBV11-2 combines with J gene TRBJ2-5, with TRBD2 matching over 7 bases. CDR1 is SGHAT and CDR2 is FQNNGV in the germline V gene. Trimming cost V 5 bases and J 1 base; bases outside gene matches: 1. The CDR3 is 13 residues long. DNA for the CDR3: TGTGCCAGCAGCCCGGGGGGCCAAGAGACCCAGTACTTC. This codes for CASSPGGQETQYF.

The chain employs TRBV28 and TRBJ2-2; D is ambiguous. The CDR3 is 12 residues long. V lost 3 bases and J lost 8, with 7 bases in between. Germline V gene data show CDR1 as MDHEN and CDR2 as SYDVKM. The CDR3 DNA reads as TGTGCCAGCAGTTTGGCGTTGGGGGAGCTGTTTTTT. Amino acids: CASSLALGELFF.

The J gene is TRBJ2-1, the V gene TRBV2; 7 bases line up with TRBD1. V lost 4 bases to trimming and J lost 3 bases; unmatched junction nucleotides: 3. CDR1 SNHLY and CDR2 FYNNEI come from the germline V gene. The CDR3 spans 14 residues. The CDR3 coding sequence is TGTGCCAGCAGTGGACAGGGCAACTACAATGAGCAGTTCTTC. As protein: CASSGQGNYNEQFF.

This chain connects TRBV7-2 to TRBJ2-5; D gene uncertain. Gene TRBJ2-7 matches the end of the DNA better, so the J call may be wrong. The CDR3 is 13 amino acids. Germline loops: CDR1 SGHTA, CDR2 FQGNSA. The CDR3 loop is CASSLDPGYEQYF. CDR3 DNA: TGTGCCAGCAGCCTCGACCCTGGCTACGAGCAGTACTTC.

A single count supports this clone. CDR3 bases: TGCGCCAGCAGCTTCGCACAGGCCTCCTACAATGAGCAGTTCTTC. Its translation is CASSFAQASYNEQFF. The rearrangement links TRBV5-1 to TRBJ2-1; D may be TRBD1 (5 bases). Per germline, CDR1 SGHRS and CDR2 YFSETQ. This CDR3 contains 15 residues. The V end lost 2 bases, the J end lost 0 bases, and 9 bases lay between the germline ends.

J is TRBJ2-5 and V is TRBV27, with D unclear. The V and J ends lost 10 bases and 2 bases respectively, with 14 bases between them. The germline CDR1 and CDR2 sequences are MNHEY and SMNVEV (reference sequence). This CDR3 spans 13 amino acids. CDR3 amino acids: CATRPRPQETQYF. The CDR3 DNA sequence: TGTGCCACCAGGCCGCGGCCACAAGAGACCCAGTACTTC.

The chain carries TRBV11-2 and TRBJ1-4, with 8 nucleotides matching TRBD1. The CDR3 length is 15 residues. Looked up from germline, CDR1 is SGHAT and CDR2 is FQNNGV. J lost 10 bases, V lost 4 bases, and 11 bases had no gene match. The DNA of the CDR3 is TGTGCCAGCAGCTCTAAGACAGGGGCTACAGGAAAACTGTTTTTT. Encoded protein: CASSSKTGATGKLFF.

The genes are TRBV5-4 and TRBJ1-2, with 9 positions matching TRBD1. Looked up from germline, CDR1 is SGHNT and CDR2 is YYREEE (reference sequence). V shed 5 bases and J 3 bases; nucleotides not matched to a gene: 11. The CDR3 is 16 amino acids. Here the CDR3 reads CASRAAGTGPHYGYTF. The CDR3 region has the DNA TGTGCCAGCAGAGCAGCCGGGACAGGGCCTCACTATGGCTACACCTTC.

The CDR3 loop is CASSEAGHISYEQYF. In nucleotides, the CDR3 is TGTGCCAGCAGTGAAGCCGGACACATCTCCTACGAGCAGTACTTC. The rearrangement uses TRBV2 and TRBJ2-7; TRBD1 might be the D (5 bases). The CDR3 is 15 residues long. V was cut by 0 bases and J by 0 bases, with 9 bases left in between. Germline assignment: CDR1 SNHLY and CDR2 FYNNEI.

The chain couples TRBV13 to TRBJ1-1; no clear D. The CDR3 covers 18 residues. Germline-derived CDR1 and CDR2 are PRHDT and FYEKMQ (reference sequence). Between the trimmed V and J ends, which lost 4 bases and 3 bases, there was a span of 24 bases. CDR3 protein: CASSSDELAAQRDTEAFF. In DNA, the CDR3 is TGTGCCAGCAGCTCAGATGAATTGGCAGCCCAGCGTGACACTGAAGCTTTCTTT.

The chain is built from TRBV5-1 and TRBJ2-2, with 10 bases identical to TRBD2. Losses at the gene ends were 0 bases for V and 2 bases for J; bases not matched to a gene: 4. This CDR3 is built from 17 residues. Germline-derived CDR1 and CDR2 are SGHRS and YFSETQ. The CDR3 spells CASSLATLAGNTGELFF. The CDR3 nucleotides read TGCGCCAGCAGCTTGGCCACACTAGCGGGAAACACCGGGGAGCTGTTTTTT.

The chain has TRBV6-5 and TRBJ2-5; 11 bases map to TRBD2. TRBJ2-7 matches the DNA end more closely, so the J call is doubtful. Germline-derived CDR1 and CDR2 are MNHEY and SVGAGI. The CDR3 runs to 15 residues. The CDR3 DNA reads as TGTGCCAGCAGAGGGACTAGCGGTCCTTCCTACGAGCAGTACTTC. It specifies CASRGTSGPSYEQYF.

The J gene is TRBJ1-4, the V gene TRBV5-1, with D tentatively TRBD1 (5 bases). Germline-derived CDR1 and CDR2 are SGHRS and YFSETQ. CDR3 size: 13 residues. V lost 0 bases to trimming and J lost 5 bases, with 5 bases between them. For the CDR3, the DNA is TGCGCCAGCAGCTTGGAGGGGAATGAAAAACTGTTTTTT. Protein: CASSLEGNEKLFF.

This clone appeared a few times. The chain joins TRBV7-8 to TRBJ1-2; a weak D match, TRBD1 (6 bases). The CDR3 spans 16 residues. The V end was cut by 5 bases, the J end by 4 bases, with 20 bases between. Germline CDR1 is SGHVS and CDR2 is FQNEAQ. The CDR3 sequence is CASSLTRDNLGYGYTF. DNA for the CDR3: TGTGCCAGCAGCCTAACGAGGGACAATTTGGGCTATGGCTACACCTTC.

V usage is TRBV19 and J usage is TRBJ1-5; D gene unclear. V lost 6 bases and J lost 6, with 12 bases in between. The length of the CDR3 is 13 residues. Looked up from germline, CDR1 is LNHDA and CDR2 is SQIVND (reference sequence). The chain's CDR3 is CASSPIGGQPQHF. In DNA form, the CDR3 reads TGTGCCAGTAGCCCCATTGGAGGTCAGCCCCAGCATTTT.

This chain connects TRBV30 to TRBJ2-5, with D possibly TRBD2 on 5 matching bases. Germline V CDR1 and CDR2: GTSNPN, SVGIG (reference sequence). V was trimmed by 3 bases and J by 5 bases, leaving 13 bases between them. The CDR3 covers 13 residues. This CDR3 reads CAWSPGRRETQYF. CDR3 sequence (DNA): TGTGCCTGGAGCCCAGGACGGAGGGAGACCCAGTACTTC.

The genes are TRBV19 and TRBJ2-1; 9 bases map to TRBD2. The CDR3 contains 14 residues. Germline V gene data show CDR1 as LNHDA and CDR2 as SQIVND (reference sequence). V was clipped by 6 bases and J by 12 bases; unmatched bases: 12. In nucleotides, the CDR3 is TGTGCCAGTAGGGTTAGCGGGAGCCCCGGGTGGCAGTTCTTC. This encodes CASRVSGSPGWQFF.

V and J are TRBV5-1 and TRBJ1-5, with 9 bases lining up with TRBD1. V lost 1 base, J lost 5 bases, and 1 base stayed unmatched. CDR3 length: 14 residues. The V gene's germline CDR1 is SGHRS and CDR2 YFSETQ. The CDR3 is CASSLYRGHQPQHF. The CDR3, as DNA: TGCGCCAGCAGCTTGTACAGGGGGCATCAGCCCCAGCATTTT.

This chain uses TRBV6-1 with TRBJ2-5; a weak D match, TRBD1 (6 bases). The CDR3 has 14 amino acids. The germline V gene encodes CDR1 MNHNS and CDR2 SASEGT. V lost 8 bases and J 2 bases, leaving 15 bases between the germline ends. The CDR3 nucleotides read TGTGCCAGCCGGAAGGGGGATATACAAGAGACCCAGTACTTC. It is translated as CASRKGDIQETQYF.

The genes are TRBV9 and TRBJ2-7; tentatively, D is TRBD2 (5 bases). The germline V gene has CDR1 SGDLS and CDR2 YYNGEE. With 1 base removed from V and 5 bases from J, the gap between germline ends came to 16 bases. The CDR3 totals 15 residues. The chain's CDR3 is CASSVSSRGRDEQYF. Written as DNA, the CDR3 is TGTGCCAGCAGCGTATCGTCCCGGGGTCGGGACGAGCAGTACTTC.

The chain joins TRBV5-1 to TRBJ2-1; possible D gene TRBD1, 5 bases. Trimming removed 0 bases from V and 3 bases from J, with 31 bases in between. The CDR3 has 22 residues. The V gene's germline CDR1 is SGHRS and CDR2 YFSETQ. The CDR3 protein is CASSLGRRVGQLKNSNYNEQFF. The CDR3 nucleotides are TGCGCCAGCAGCTTGGGCCGCAGGGTGGGGCAGCTAAAGAACTCGAACTACAATGAGCAGTTCTTC.

About this clone: Mismatch with germline at one junction end may stem from a read error. The sample holds other DNA sequences that translate to the same CDR3. The chain uses TRBV19 and TRBJ1-1, with D unresolved. CDR1 and CDR2 (germline): LNHDA, SQIVND (reference sequence). The CDR3 extends over 14 amino acids. In DNA, the CDR3 is TGTGCCAGTAGTACCCAGGCATTGAACACTGAAGCCTTCTTT. It encodes CASSTQALNTEAFF. The full variable domain, with the rest looked up from reference TRBV19 and TRBJ1-1, is DGGITQSPKYLFRKEGQNVTLSCEQNLNHDAMYWYRQDPGQGLRLIYYSQIVNDFQKGDIAEGYSVSREKKESFPLTVTSAQKNPTAFYLCASSTQALNTEAFFGQGTRLTVV.